This is a list of T cell receptor beta chains from one sample in a study of blood T cell repertoires in COVID-19. TCRdb keeps only in-frame clones here, not all; method: immunoSEQ multiplex PCR. The table includes 150,000 or so clones, approximately 83% detected once. The sample was peripheral blood. Receptors originate from a woman aged 55-69 years with COVID-19, enrolled during active disease. The CDR3 runs from the conserved cysteine through the conserved F or W. The order of the fields is D gene, clone size, V gene, J gene, CDR3 protein, CDR3 DNA. A D gene is named only where the DNA matches it firmly. Clone size, where shown, is once, few, many, or a class for clones that have expanded.

.,.,TRBV7-7,TRBJ2-3,CASSPKTGTDTQYF,TGTGCCAGCAGCCCCAAGACAGGCACAGATACGCAGTATTTT
TRBD1,.,TRBV10-3,TRBJ2-7,CAISWDRDSYEQYF,TGTGCCATCAGTTGGGACAGGGACTCCTACGAGCAGTACTTC
TRBD1,.,TRBV28,TRBJ1-4,CASDRGLGEKLFF,TGTGCCAGCGACAGGGGGCTGGGTGAAAAACTGTTTTTT
.,.,TRBV14,TRBJ2-5,CASSQDLAETQYF,TGTGCCAGCAGCCAAGATCTTGCGGAGACCCAGTACTTC
.,.,TRBV7-7,TRBJ1-4,CASSLAGGDGEKLFF,TGTGCTAGCAGCTTAGCGGGGGGAGATGGGGAAAAACTGTTTTTT
TRBD2,once,TRBV6-6,TRBJ2-5,CASSPGGATRERETQYF,TGTGCCAGCAGTCCCGGGGGGGCGACCCGAGAACGAGAGACCCAGTACTTC
.,.,TRBV19,TRBJ2-3,CASSISRTDTQYF,TGTGCCAGTAGTATTAGCCGCACAGATACGCAGTATTTT
.,.,TRBV7-3,TRBJ1-2,CASSLTGVGDGYTF,TGTGCCAGCAGCTTAACAGGAGTAGGGGATGGCTACACCTTC
.,.,TRBV6-6,TRBJ1-6,CASILGNSYNSPLHF,TGTGCCAGCATCCTCGGGAACTCCTATAATTCACCCCTCCACTTT
.,.,TRBV15,TRBJ1-1,CATSRETAGTEAFF,TGTGCCACCAGCAGAGAGACAGCCGGAACTGAAGCTTTCTTT
.,.,TRBV21-1,TRBJ1-5,CASSKRVSRDRGPYSNQPQHF,TGTGCCAGCAGCAAAAGAGTATCCCGGGACAGGGGGCCCTATAGCAATCAGCCCCAGCATTTT
TRBD1,.,TRBV11-2,TRBJ2-5,CASSLALTGGETQYF,TGTGCCAGCAGCTTAGCCTTGACAGGGGGGGAGACCCAGTACTTC
TRBD1,.,TRBV18,TRBJ2-7,CASSPYPTGVLKGDPYEQYF,TGTGCCAGCTCACCCTACCCGACAGGGGTCCTAAAAGGAGATCCCTACGAGCAGTACTTC
.,.,TRBV5-1,TRBJ1-1,CASSLAGGRSEAFF,TGCGCCAGCAGCTTGGCCGGGGGAAGGTCTGAAGCTTTCTTT
.,.,TRBV10-1,TRBJ2-7,CASSDWTFEQYF,TGCGCCAGCAGTGATTGGACTTTCGAGCAGTACTTC
TRBD1,.,TRBV4-3,TRBJ1-4,CASSLTPGGPGEKLFF,TGCGCCAGCAGCTTAACCCCAGGGGGACCCGGAGAAAAACTGTTTTTT
TRBD2,.,TRBV7-6,TRBJ2-3,CASSLSGGALDTQYF,TGTGCCAGCAGCCTGAGCGGGGGGGCCCTAGATACGCAGTATTTT